One sample yielded the 25 T cell receptor beta chains listed below, sequenced in a study of memory CD4+ T cells and cytomegalovirus serostatus. Single viable CD3+CD4+CD8-CD45RO+ cells were sorted as the memory CD4+ T cells. Only in-frame clones appear in the TCRdb table, and some are missing; sequencing was by immunoSEQ multiplex PCR. The data show tens of thousands of clones, around 74% seen once. The material sequenced was memory CD4+ T cells from blood. The receptors originated from an adult in good health and CMV-seronegative.

The gene calls are TRBV5-1 and TRBJ2-5; tentative D call: TRBD1 (5 bases). The V gene lost 5 bases and the J gene lost 3 bases, with 11 bases spanning the gap. The germline gives CDR1 SGHRS, CDR2 YFSETQ. The CDR3 consists of 13 residues. The CDR3 region has the DNA TGCGCCAGCAGACGGACACCAGAAGAGACCCAGTACTTC. Its protein product is CASRRTPEETQYF.

The genes are TRBV1 and TRBJ2-5; the D segment call TRBD1 is taken from the table without a DNA check. TRBV1 constitutes a pseudogene. This CDR3 is built from 18 residues. As DNA, the CDR3 is TGCACCAGCAGCCAAGATACCCCCCGTGCAGGGTCGGGAGAGACCCAGTACTTC. Its translation: CTSSQDTPRAGSGETQYF.

The chain employs TRBV7-9 and TRBJ1-2; tentative D call: TRBD1 (5 bases). Germline V gene data show CDR1 as SEHNR and CDR2 as FQNEAQ (reference sequence). CDR3 size: 13 residues. V was clipped by 8 bases and J by 6 bases, with 16 bases between them. CDR3 DNA: TGTGCCAGCGGGGAAGCAGGGAGCCATGGCTACACCTTC. Its translation is CASGEAGSHGYTF.

The rearrangement uses TRBV27 and TRBJ1-1; 7 bases match TRBD1. The CDR3 loop spans 17 amino acids. J gave up 3 bases and V 1 base, and 11 bases lay outside the gene matches. Looked up from germline, CDR1 is MNHEY and CDR2 is SMNVEV (reference sequence). CDR3 in amino acids: CASSLLGQGGRYTEAFF. Here the CDR3 DNA reads TGTGCCAGCAGTTTATTAGGGCAGGGGGGAAGGTACACTGAAGCTTTCTTT.

The chain links TRBV7-8 to TRBJ2-7, with D possibly matching TRBD1 (6 bases). CDR1 and CDR2 (germline): SGHVS, FQNEAQ. The CDR3 consists of 16 residues. The V end lost 1 base, the J end lost 5 bases, and 18 bases lay between the germline ends. CDR3 coding DNA: TGTGCCAGCAGCTTAGAACGCGTCAGGGGTTCACACGAGCAGTACTTC. As protein: CASSLERVRGSHEQYF.

The V call is TRBV11-2, the J call TRBJ1-4, with D perhaps matching TRBD1 (6 bases). The CDR3 spans 14 residues. The V gene lost 3 bases and the J gene lost 6 bases, with 11 bases spanning the gap. The germline V gene encodes CDR1 SGHAT and CDR2 FQNNGV. CDR3 nucleotides: TGTGCCAGCAGCTTGGGCTCAGGGGATGAAAAACTGTTTTTT. It translates to CASSLGSGDEKLFF.

The chain recombines TRBV5-6 with TRBJ1-1; weak D call: TRBD1 (5 bases). The CDR3 is 12 residues long. The ends were cut back, 6 bases at V and 4 bases at J, with 10 bases in the middle. Per germline, CDR1 SGHDT and CDR2 YYEEEE. The DNA for the CDR3 is TGTGCCAGCAACAGACAGTTCACTGAAGCTTTCTTT. It codes for CASNRQFTEAFF. The complete variable domain, with remaining parts taken from reference TRBV5-6 and TRBJ1-1, reads DAGVTQSPTHLIKTRGQQVTLRCSPKSGHDTVSWYQQALGQGPQFIFQYYEEEERQRGNFPDRFSGHQFPNYSSELNVNALLLGDSALYLCASNRQFTEAFFGQGTRLTVV.

This rearrangement joins TRBV9 to TRBJ1-1; the match to TRBD1 covers 12 bases. Germline V gives CDR1 SGDLS, CDR2 YYNGEE. The J segment lost 4 bases and the V segment lost 3 bases, leaving 7 bases of the junction unmatched. The CDR3 is made up of 16 amino acids. The CDR3: CASSGGTGGLGTEAFF. In nucleotides, the CDR3 is TGTGCCAGCAGCGGCGGGACAGGGGGCTTGGGCACTGAAGCTTTCTTT.

This chain joins TRBV7-6 and TRBJ1-1, with 7 bases aligning to TRBD1. The junction had 7 bases not matched to a gene; V was cut back by 1 base and J by 11 bases. CDR3 size: 13 residues. Germline loops: CDR1 SGHVS, CDR2 FNYEAQ. This CDR3 reads CASSLEETGRAFF. The CDR3 DNA reads as TGTGCCAGCAGCTTAGAAGAGACAGGGAGGGCTTTCTTT. The whole variable domain, remainder taken from reference TRBV7-6 and TRBJ1-1, is GAGVSQSPRYKVTKRGQDVALRCDPISGHVSLYWYRQALGQGPEFLTYFNYEAQQDKSGLPNDRFSAERPEGSISTLTIQRTEQRDSAMYRCASSLEETGRAFFGQGTRLTVV.

This chain uses TRBV7-9 with TRBJ2-3, with D perhaps TRBD1 or TRBD2 (6 bases each). This CDR3 comprises 16 residues. The germline CDR1 and CDR2 sequences are SEHNR and FQNEAQ (reference sequence). Trimming removed 5 bases from V and 3 bases from J, with 18 bases in between. This CDR3 is CASSTPRGRITDTQYF. The CDR3 DNA follows: TGTGCCAGCAGCACACCCCGGGGGCGGATAACAGATACGCAGTATTTT.

The chain has TRBV7-9 and TRBJ2-5, with D unclear. V lost 6 bases, J lost 3 bases, and 8 bases lay in between. The CDR3 length is 12 residues. Germline V gene data show CDR1 as SEHNR and CDR2 as FQNEAQ (reference sequence). As DNA, the CDR3 is TGTGCCAGCAGACGCAAGGAAGAGACCCAGTACTTC. This codes for CASRRKEETQYF.

In its sample, this clone was seen a few times. The same CDR3 arises from other DNA sequences in this sample as well. The gene calls are TRBV10-3 and TRBJ2-7; D might be TRBD2 (5 bases). Trimming removed 0 bases at V and 2 bases at J, with 5 bases between. This CDR3 has 13 amino acids. CDR1 and CDR2 from the germline V gene are ENHRY and SYGVKD. CDR3 DNA: TGTGCCATCAGTGAGTCCGGGACCTACGAGCAGTACTTC. Amino acid sequence: CAISESGTYEQYF.

The V call is TRBV11-1, the J call TRBJ1-5, with no clear D. The germline V gene encodes CDR1 SGHAT and CDR2 FQDESV (reference sequence). V was trimmed by 1 base and J by 5 bases, leaving 6 bases between them. The CDR3 runs to 13 residues. The CDR3 reads CASSLDTHQPQHF. The CDR3, as DNA: TGTGCCAGCAGCTTAGACACCCATCAGCCCCAGCATTTT.

The chain joins TRBV10-3 to TRBJ1-1; D unresolved. V was pared by 3 bases and J by 0 bases, with 5 bases between. Germline V gene sequence: CDR1 ENHRY, CDR2 SYGVKD. This CDR3 has 13 residues. The CDR3 sequence is CAISDSLNTEAFF. In DNA form, the CDR3 reads TGTGCCATCAGTGACAGCCTGAACACTGAAGCTTTCTTT.

This chain uses TRBV27 with TRBJ2-7, with D unresolved. Deletions cut 4 bases from V and 2 bases from J, with 0 bases between. The CDR3 extends over 10 amino acids. Germline V gene sequence: CDR1 MNHEY, CDR2 SMNVEV (reference sequence). CDR3 amino acids: CASSSYEQYF. DNA for the CDR3: TGTGCCAGCAGTTCCTACGAGCAGTACTTC.

This chain uses TRBV15 with TRBJ1-1; D is perhaps TRBD1 (5 bases). Germline values: CDR1 LNHNV, CDR2 YYDKDF (reference sequence). With 2 bases removed from V and 10 bases from J, the gap between germline ends came to 23 bases. The CDR3 is 16 amino acids. The CDR3 here is CATSRLPSTTVQGAFF. In nucleotides, the CDR3 is TGTGCCACCAGCAGACTACCAAGCACGACAGTTCAGGGAGCTTTCTTT.

This rearrangement joins TRBV2 to TRBJ2-3; tentatively, D is TRBD2 (5 bases). CDR1 and CDR2 from the germline V gene are SNHLY and FYNNEI. With 4 bases removed from V and 7 bases from J, the gap between germline ends came to 15 bases. The CDR3 is made up of 14 amino acids. The CDR3, as DNA: TGTGCCAGCAGTGTGACCGCCGGACTGAATACGCAGTATTTT. Translated: CASSVTAGLNTQYF.

The genes are TRBV10-3 and TRBJ2-5, with 10 nucleotides matching TRBD2. V lost 6 bases and J lost 4; bases outside the gene matches: 2. The CDR3 consists of 13 residues. The V gene's germline CDR1 is ENHRY and CDR2 SYGVKD. The CDR3 nucleotides are TGTGCCATCAGCGCTAGCGGGGGAGAGACCCAGTACTTC. This gives the protein CAISASGGETQYF.

The chain has TRBV6-5 and TRBJ1-4; a weak D match, TRBD1 (6 bases). V was cut by 0 bases and J by 7 bases, with 12 bases left in between. Germline CDR1 MNHEY, CDR2 SVGAGI. The CDR3 totals 15 residues. The CDR3 DNA sequence: TGTGCCAGCAGTTACTCAGGGGGGGCTGGTGAAAAACTGTTTTTT. This encodes CASSYSGGAGEKLFF.

The V and J genes are TRBV5-6 and TRBJ2-2, with D uncertain. V lost 0 bases and J 6 bases, leaving 3 bases between the germline ends. The CDR3 extends over 12 amino acids. Germline V gives CDR1 SGHDT, CDR2 YYEEEE. The CDR3 region is CASSLDPGELFF. The DNA of the CDR3 is TGTGCCAGCAGCTTGGATCCCGGGGAGCTGTTTTTT.

V usage is TRBV25-1 and J usage is TRBJ1-2; a possible D gene is TRBD1 (6 bases). The CDR3 sequence is 14 residues long. The ends were cut back, 7 bases at V and 2 bases at J, with 14 bases in the middle. In germline, CDR1 is MGHDK, CDR2 SYGVNS. The CDR3 spells CASNKGGANYGYTF. The CDR3 nucleotides read TGTGCCAGCAATAAGGGGGGCGCAAACTATGGCTACACCTTC.

The J gene is TRBJ2-3, the V gene TRBV5-4; 9 bases match TRBD1. The CDR3 loop spans 14 amino acids. Germline CDR1 is SGHNT and CDR2 is YYREEE (reference sequence). The junction had 3 bases not matched to a gene; V was cut back by 4 bases and J by 3 bases. The CDR3 protein is CASSPGQGTDTQYF. In nucleotides, the CDR3 is TGTGCCAGCAGCCCGGGACAGGGAACAGATACGCAGTATTTT.

The rearrangement uses TRBV28 and TRBJ1-5; D might be TRBD1 (5 bases). Germline CDR1 and CDR2: MDHEN and SYDVKM. CDR3 size: 20 residues. Trimming left V 1 base short and J 0 bases short, with 22 bases between. The CDR3 nucleotides are TGTGCCAGCAGTTTATATTCTTGGGGACCGGACCGAAATAGCAATCAGCCCCAGCATTTT. Amino acid sequence: CASSLYSWGPDRNSNQPQHF.

The chain is built from TRBV6-6 and TRBJ2-1; D remains unclear. CDR3 length: 12 amino acids. Germline V gene data show CDR1 as MNHNY and CDR2 as SVGAGI (reference sequence). The germline V and J ends were trimmed by 0 bases and 12 bases, with 9 bases remaining between them. The CDR3 DNA is TGTGCCAGCAGTTACTCGTTTGGCGGGCAGTTCTTC. It translates to CASSYSFGGQFF.

The V and J genes are TRBV6-1 and TRBJ1-6; no clear D. This CDR3 contains 15 residues. The V gene lost 0 bases and the J gene lost 7 bases, with 10 bases spanning the gap. Germline CDR1 and CDR2: MNHNS and SASEGT. The CDR3 sequence: CASSEAGLWNSPLHF. CDR3 DNA sequence: TGTGCCAGCAGTGAAGCGGGGTTATGGAATTCACCCCTCCACTTT.